This TCR beta chain came from a study of beta chain features in type 1 diabetes. Whole-study results and caveats: VDJ junctions in type 1 diabetes patients carried more deletions and fewer insertions. Type 1 diabetes patients had moderately but significantly shorter TCRB CDR3s in all four CD4+ subsets.

J was trimmed by 5 bases and V by 5 bases; bases with no gene match: 5. CDR3 size: 16 residues. The germline CDR1 and CDR2 sequences are SEHNR and FQNEAQ (reference sequence). This clone was counted between two and nine times. The antigen is unknown. Isolated RNA was reverse transcribed in full, so expressed TCRB transcripts were sequenced. Around 3.7 million reads was the average for naive, central memory and regulatory T cell samples. Generated by immunoSEQ multiplex PCR, the TCRdb table keeps only in-frame clones and is missing some. The repertoire has 150,000 to 180,000 clones, approximately 10% of them found once; the top ten carry approximately 0.46%.

The sequence came from a man younger than 45 with type 1 diabetes. J is TRBJ2-3 and V is TRBV7-9, with TRBD2 identical over 15 bases. The source material was central memory CD4+ T cells from blood. The CDR3 spells CASSPGLAGGKDTQYF. The DNA for the CDR3 is TGTGCCAGCAGCCCCGGACTAGCGGGAGGGAAAGATACGCAGTATTTT.